Below are 18 T cell receptor beta chains sequenced from a single sample in a study of regulatory T cells in long-lasting Graves disease. To make TCR beta libraries, researchers used iRepertoire HTBI primers and Arm-PCR of CDR3 regions. TCRdb analysed the multiplex PCR reads with MiXCR anew, one entry per CDR3 protein. The table records under 800,000 distinct CDR3 sequences, roughly 15% of them present only once. As to time point: newly diagnosed GD, antithyroid drugs for less than 3 months. PBMC-derived RNA was used for the TCR library. These records were also assigned to another study, of T cells in Graves' hyperthyroidism and ophthalmopathy.

Sequenced here: peripheral blood mononuclear cells (PBMCs), sampled at new diagnosis, from a patient treated with antithyroid drugs. These receptors were collected from a woman in her 30s with Graves disease.

This clonotype was detected only a few times. The gene calls are TRBV27 and TRBJ1-4; D not certain. The CDR3 contains 14 residues. Germline loops: CDR1 MNHEY, CDR2 SMNVEV (reference sequence). V lost 2 bases to trimming and J lost 7 bases, with 11 bases between them. CDR3: CASSLIPAGEKLFF. DNA for the CDR3: TGTGCCAGCAGTTTAATCCCGGCTGGTGAAAAACTGTTTTTT.

This clonotype was seen repeatedly, ten times or more. CDR3 nucleotide sequence: TGTGCCAGCAGTACCGGACTAGCGGAGAGCTACAATGAGCAGTTCTTC. As protein: CASSTGLAESYNEQFF. The rearrangement links TRBV6-1 to TRBJ2-1; 10 nucleotides match TRBD2. This CDR3 contains 16 residues. V was pared by 5 bases and J by 3 bases, with 7 bases of the junction left unmatched. Germline CDR1 and CDR2: MNHNS and SASEGT.

In this sample, this clonotype turned up a few times. The chain employs TRBV20-1 and TRBJ2-1; a weak D match, TRBD2 (5 bases). V dropped 7 bases and J dropped 2 bases, with 18 bases sitting between them. CDR1 DFQATT and CDR2 SNEGSKA come from the germline V gene (reference sequence). The CDR3 spans 15 residues. The DNA of the CDR3 is TGCAGTGTTTCGGAAGAGGGCGGTACCTACAATGAGCAGTTCTTC. The encoded protein is CSVSEEGGTYNEQFF.

This clonotype occurred a few times. V gene TRBV18 combines with J gene TRBJ2-1; 8 bases align to TRBD2. The CDR3 has 17 residues. Germline V gives CDR1 KGHSH, CDR2 LQKENI. Losses at the gene ends were 4 bases for V and 5 bases for J; bases not matched to a gene: 13. The chain's CDR3 is CASSRSGGLGLDNEQFF. CDR3 bases: TGTGCCAGCTCACGGTCTGGGGGACTAGGTCTGGACAATGAGCAGTTCTTC.

The V gene is TRBV20-1, the J gene TRBJ2-1; 7 positions match TRBD2. V shed 0 bases, J shed 2 bases, and the junction held 10 bases outside the gene matches. The germline CDR1 and CDR2 sequences are DFQATT and SNEGSKA (reference sequence). There are 17 residues in the CDR3. This chain's CDR3 is CSARDSGGSCPYNEQFF. DNA for the CDR3: TGCAGTGCTAGAGATTCCGGCGGGAGCTGTCCCTACAATGAGCAGTTCTTC.

This clonotype has at least ten counts. The chain recombines TRBV12-3 or TRBV12-4 with TRBJ1-1; D is uncertain. This CDR3 is built from 13 residues. V dropped 2 bases and J dropped 5 bases, with 9 bases sitting between them. CDR3 amino acids: CASSLMGRTEAFF. CDR3 sequence (DNA): TGTGCCAGCAGTTTAATGGGGAGGACTGAAGCTTTCTTT.

Of note for this clonotype: A much larger clone differs by one base, so this may be a read error. The V gene is TRBV2, the J gene TRBJ2-1; 12 positions match TRBD2. Trimming removed 6 bases from V and 11 bases from J; junction bases left unmatched: 14. This CDR3 contains 16 residues. Germline V gene lookup returns CDR1 SNHLY and CDR2 FYNNEI. CDR3 DNA: TGTGCCAGCAGCCCGGGACTAGCGGGCCCCAGGAATCAGCAGTTCTTC. This translates into CASSPGLAGPRNQQFF.

The chain carries TRBV2 and TRBJ2-7; 10 bases are a match to TRBD2. Germline CDR1 is SNHLY and CDR2 is FYNNEI. V shed 8 bases, J shed 7 bases, and the junction held 8 bases outside the gene matches. This CDR3 has 13 residues. The CDR3 sequence: CASPGLAGVEQYF. The CDR3 DNA reads TGTGCCAGCCCGGGGCTAGCGGGAGTTGAGCAGTACTTC.

As to this clonotype: Given a much more abundant clone one base away, this may be a read error. The J gene is TRBJ2-3, the V gene TRBV11-2, with 11 bases identical to TRBD2. The end of the DNA fits TRBJ2-7 better, so the J call may be wrong. Germline CDR1 is SGHAT and CDR2 is FQNNGV. There are 15 residues in the CDR3. The CDR3 bases are TGTGCCAGCAGGCGGAGTAGCGGGAGGGAGGACGAGCAGTACTTC. Translated: CASRRSSGREDEQYF.

The chain employs TRBV5-1 and TRBJ2-3; 9 bases match TRBD2. CDR3 size: 14 residues. V lost 7 bases, J lost 4 bases, and 7 bases stayed unmatched. Germline-derived CDR1 and CDR2 are SGHRS and YFSETQ. CDR3 bases: TGCGCCAGCGCTAGCGGGGCTGACGCAGATACGCAGTATTTT. Translating gives CASASGADADTQYF.

The chain carries TRBV19 and TRBJ1-6; 12 nucleotides agree with TRBD1. Germline CDR1 and CDR2: LNHDA and SQIVND (reference sequence). The CDR3 sequence is 17 residues long. With 3 bases clipped from V and 13 bases from J, the junction kept 13 bases outside the gene matches. CDR3 residues: CASSILDGTGGAEPLHF. In nucleotides, the CDR3 is TGTGCCAGTAGTATTCTCGATGGGACAGGGGGCGCTGAGCCCCTCCACTTT.

The chain combines TRBV30 with TRBJ2-3, with 9 bases aligning to TRBD1. The CDR3 is 14 residues long. CDR1 is GTSNPN, CDR2 SVGIG, per germline (reference sequence). The junction had 4 bases not matched to a gene; V was cut back by 3 bases and J by 3 bases. CDR3: CAWRGTGSTDTQYF. The CDR3, as DNA: TGTGCCTGGAGAGGGACAGGGAGTACAGATACGCAGTATTTT.

This clonotype was recorded at least ten times. V gene TRBV11-2 combines with J gene TRBJ1-4; D is ambiguous. The CDR3 covers 14 residues. Between the trimmed V and J ends, which lost 5 bases and 0 bases, there was a span of 7 bases. Germline V gene data show CDR1 as SGHAT and CDR2 as FQNNGV. CDR3 nucleotides: TGTGCCAGCAGCGGCAGTGCAACTAATGAAAAACTGTTTTTT. The encoded protein is CASSGSATNEKLFF.

On this clonotype: This may come from a read error, since a much larger clone is one base off. The genes are TRBV19 and TRBJ1-1, with no clear D. Germline CDR1 LNHDA, CDR2 SQIVND (reference sequence). The CDR3 contains 13 residues. Deletions cut 5 bases from V and 4 bases from J, with 11 bases between. DNA of the CDR3: TGTGCCAGTAGTGGAATTGTAGGCACTGAAGCTTTCTTT. This codes for CASSGIVGTEAFF.

This clonotype came up many times. The rearrangement links TRBV29-1 to TRBJ1-2; D not certain. V was cut by 7 bases and J by 6 bases, with 18 bases left in between. Germline values: CDR1 SQVTM, CDR2 ANQGSEA. The CDR3 runs 13 residues. The CDR3 reads CSAQTTPGNGYTF. The DNA for the CDR3 is TGCAGCGCCCAGACAACCCCGGGGAATGGCTACACCTTC.

There are many counts of this clonotype. V gene TRBV6-1 combines with J gene TRBJ1-5, with D uncertain. The CDR3 extends over 13 amino acids. V was clipped by 7 bases and J by 4 bases, with 11 bases between them. Germline V gene lookup returns CDR1 MNHNS and CDR2 SASEGT. CDR3 DNA: TGTGCCAGCATGCCAATGACGAATCAGCCCCAGCATTTT. Its protein product is CASMPMTNQPQHF.

In its sample, this clonotype was seen many times. This chain uses TRBV10-3 with TRBJ2-1; D might be TRBD1 (6 bases). CDR1 is ENHRY, CDR2 SYGVKD, per germline. This CDR3 region has 15 residues. The V end lost 3 bases, the J end lost 4 bases, and 13 bases lay between the germline ends. In DNA, the CDR3 is TGTGCCATCAGTGACTGGACAGAAGTTTACAATGAGCAGTTCTTC. Its translation: CAISDWTEVYNEQFF.

The sample holds many counts of this clonotype. J is TRBJ1-1 and V is TRBV2; D is unresolved. This CDR3 region has 14 residues. V was cut by 2 bases and J by 8 bases, with 15 bases left in between. The germline V gene has CDR1 SNHLY and CDR2 FYNNEI. The CDR3 sequence: CASSERVFGIEAFF. The CDR3 coding sequence is TGTGCCAGCAGTGAAAGGGTTTTCGGAATCGAAGCTTTCTTT.